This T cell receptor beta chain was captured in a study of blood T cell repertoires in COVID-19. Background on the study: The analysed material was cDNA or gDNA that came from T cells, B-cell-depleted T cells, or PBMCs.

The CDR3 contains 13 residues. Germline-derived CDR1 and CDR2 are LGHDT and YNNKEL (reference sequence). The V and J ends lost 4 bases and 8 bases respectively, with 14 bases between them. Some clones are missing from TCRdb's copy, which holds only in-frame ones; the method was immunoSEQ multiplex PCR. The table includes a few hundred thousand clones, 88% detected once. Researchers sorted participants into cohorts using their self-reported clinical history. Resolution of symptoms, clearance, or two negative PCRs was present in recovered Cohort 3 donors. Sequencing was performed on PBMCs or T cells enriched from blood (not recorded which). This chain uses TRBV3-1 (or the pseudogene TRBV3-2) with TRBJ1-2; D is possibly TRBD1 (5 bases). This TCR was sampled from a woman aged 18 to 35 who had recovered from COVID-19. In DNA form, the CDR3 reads TGTGCCAGCAGCCTCGGGAGAAGGGGAGGCTACACCTTC. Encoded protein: CASSLGRRGGYTF.